This T cell receptor beta chain stems from a study of CD8 T cells in Susac syndrome. TCR beta sequencing covered blood CD8+ and CD4+ T cells. The CDR3 runs 13 residues. CDR1 and CDR2 (germline): SQVTM, ANQGSEA. With 3 bases removed from V and 2 bases from J, the gap between germline ends came to 7 bases. Random-hexamer reverse transcription was applied to about 0.5 to 1 ug RNA. TCRdb recomputed calls from the immunoSEQ multiplex PCR reads with MiXCR, one row per CDR3 protein. The repertoire has about 200,000 distinct CDR3 sequences, over 90% of them found once; the top ten carry around 0.076%. J is TRBJ2-2 and V is TRBV29-1; no clear D. The clonotype was recovered from a human donor with multiple sclerosis. The sequencing sample was made of CD4+ T cells from PBMCs. The CDR3 spells CSVDFSNTGELFF. The DNA of the CDR3 is TGCAGCGTTGATTTCTCCAACACCGGGGAGCTGTTTTTT.